One sample yielded the 25 T cell receptor beta chains listed below, sequenced in a study of vaccination and CD4 T cells after COVID-19. Their specific antigens are unknown. The Oncomine TCR Beta short-read assay sequenced DNA from cultured CD4+ T cells. TCRdb re-analysed the PCR reads in MiXCR, keeping a single row per CDR3 protein. The repertoire holds about 20,000 distinct CDR3 sequences, with 38% as singletons. This sample's treatment: roughly ten-day PBMC culture with coronavirus spike peptide pools or control peptides (ViraFEST assay). Sequencing used CD4+ T cells from blood, cultured in vitro, obtained before SARS-CoV-2 vaccination. These receptor sequences come from a human donor who received a COVID-19 vaccine.

This clonotype has more than one count but fewer than ten. CDR3 nucleotides: TGTGCCAGCAGTGGGGGGGCAGCGGGTAACTATGGCTACACCTTC. Amino acids: CASSGGAAGNYGYTF. This sequence joins TRBV2 and TRBJ1-2; D may be TRBD1 (6 bases). CDR1 is SNHLY, CDR2 FYNNEI, per germline. Trimming pared 4 bases from V and 1 base from J, leaving 13 bases between. CDR3 length: 15 residues.

This clonotype has a handful of counts. The chain is built from TRBV18 and TRBJ1-6; 12 positions agree with TRBD1. The V gene end was trimmed by 2 bases and the J gene end by 8 bases; junction bases not matched to a gene: 10. This CDR3 spans 18 amino acids. In germline, CDR1 is KGHSH, CDR2 LQKENI. DNA for the CDR3: TGTGCCAGCTCACCAAGGCCGGGACAGGGGGCGGCCTATTCACCCCTCCACTTT. Translating gives CASSPRPGQGAAYSPLHF.

The J gene is TRBJ1-1, the V gene TRBV20-1; possibly TRBD1 for D (5 bases). CDR3 length: 14 amino acids. The germline V gene encodes CDR1 DFQATT and CDR2 SNEGSKA (reference sequence). Trimming removed 5 bases at V and 1 base at J, with 14 bases between. In nucleotides, the CDR3 is TGCAGTGCTCCTCAGGGTCGCACGAACACTGAAGCTTTCTTT. Its protein is CSAPQGRTNTEAFF.

The sample holds a few counts of this clonotype. The genes are TRBV20-1 and TRBJ2-4; D unclear. The germline gives CDR1 DFQATT, CDR2 SNEGSKA (reference sequence). V was cut by 1 base and J by 0 bases, with 7 bases left in between. There are 14 residues in the CDR3. CDR3 in DNA: TGCAGTGCTAGAGGGGCGGAAGCCAAAAACATTCAGTACTTC. It specifies CSARGAEAKNIQYF.

The chain has TRBV27 and TRBJ2-3; 8 nucleotides agree with TRBD1. The CDR3 consists of 14 residues. V was pared by 6 bases and J by 3 bases, with 5 bases of the junction left unmatched. The germline V gene has CDR1 MNHEY and CDR2 SMNVEV (reference sequence). CDR3 nucleotides: TGTGCCAGCAGGGACAGGGACGGGACAGATACGCAGTATTTT. Residues: CASRDRDGTDTQYF.

The genes are TRBV20-1 and TRBJ2-5, with a weak D call TRBD1 (6 bases). The CDR3 covers 15 residues. Looked up from germline, CDR1 is DFQATT and CDR2 is SNEGSKA (reference sequence). The ends were cut back, 3 bases at V and 1 base at J, with 15 bases in the middle. DNA of the CDR3: TGCAGTGCTAGCCAACAGGGTGGGGGCCAAGAGACCCAGTACTTC. It translates to CSASQQGGGQETQYF.

The gene calls are TRBV7-6 and TRBJ2-5; 7 bases fit TRBD2. CDR3 length equals 16 residues. CDR1 is SGHVS and CDR2 is FNYEAQ in the germline V gene. J lost 1 base, V lost 3 bases, and 8 bases had no gene match. The CDR3 nucleotides read TGTGCCAGCAGCTTTAGTATACGGGGGGTCCAAGAGACCCAGTACTTC. Its translation: CASSFSIRGVQETQYF.

The V gene is TRBV21-1, the J gene TRBJ1-5. TRBV21-1 is assigned pseudogene status. This CDR3 spans 12 amino acids. The CDR3, as DNA: TGTGCCAGCAGCAAAAGGAATCAGCCCCAGCATTTT. Amino acids: CASSKRNQPQHF.

This clonotype appeared a few times. The chain has TRBV24-1 and TRBJ2-3; 7 positions match TRBD2. Germline CDR1 KGHDR, CDR2 SFDVKD. This CDR3 region has 13 residues. The V and J ends lost 8 bases and 8 bases, in that order; junction bases with no gene match: 9. The CDR3 nucleotides are TGTGCCACCAAAAGCGGGGCCCTCTCTACGCAGTATTTT. Encoded protein: CATKSGALSTQYF.

This clonotype has just a few counts. DNA for the CDR3: TGTGCCAGCACCAGGGGGAGGGGAAGGAGCTACACCTTC. Translation gives CASTRGRGRSYTF. V gene TRBV2 combines with J gene TRBJ1-2, with 7 bases aligning to TRBD1. This CDR3 spans 13 amino acids. Unmatched junction bases numbered 11, after V lost 7 bases and J lost 9 bases. Germline V gives CDR1 SNHLY, CDR2 FYNNEI.

The sample holds a few counts of this clonotype. The CDR3 DNA sequence: TGTGCCAGCAGCTTAGCCGCAACACCAATGAACACTGAAGCTTTCTTT. It is translated as CASSLAATPMNTEAFF. The chain joins TRBV7-2 to TRBJ1-1; D gene ambiguous. The CDR3 totals 16 residues. The germline CDR1 and CDR2 sequences are SGHTA and FQGNSA. With 0 bases removed from V and 0 bases from J, the gap between germline ends came to 11 bases.

The rearrangement joins TRBV7-9 to TRBJ2-1, with 8 nucleotides matching TRBD2. V lost 1 base to trimming and J lost 6 bases; unmatched junction nucleotides: 5. CDR3 length: 15 residues. CDR1 and CDR2 (germline): SEHNR, FQNEAQ (reference sequence). The CDR3 nucleotides read TGTGCCAGCAGCTTAGGAGCGGGGGTAGGCAATGAGCAGTTCTTC. It yields the protein CASSLGAGVGNEQFF.

This clonotype occurred a few times. The genes are TRBV12-5 and TRBJ1-1, with 7 bases that match TRBD1. From germline, CDR1 is LGHNT and CDR2 FRNRAP. Unmatched junction bases numbered 20, after V lost 0 bases and J lost 4 bases. The CDR3 is 20 residues long. This CDR3 is CASGLVFDHGQAGVGTEAFF. The CDR3 bases are TGTGCTAGTGGTTTGGTATTTGACCACGGACAGGCGGGGGTGGGCACTGAAGCTTTCTTT.

The rearrangement links TRBV2 to TRBJ2-3; D is uncertain. Germline V CDR1 and CDR2: SNHLY, FYNNEI. The CDR3 sequence is 17 residues long. V lost 5 bases and J 1 base, leaving 19 bases between the germline ends. The CDR3 DNA sequence: TGTGCCAGCAGTTCCCTCCCAACCCTCGGAGGCACAGATACGCAGTATTTT. Translating it yields CASSSLPTLGGTDTQYF.

This clonotype was counted between two and nine times. The CDR3 spells CASRRGQGAGTDTQYF. CDR3 bases: TGTGCCAGTAGGAGGGGACAGGGGGCTGGCACAGATACGCAGTATTTT. V is TRBV19 and J is TRBJ2-3; TRBD1 matches at 12 bases. Germline CDR1 and CDR2: LNHDA and SQIVND (reference sequence). With 6 bases clipped from V and 1 base from J, the junction kept 5 bases outside the gene matches. There are 16 residues in the CDR3.

This clonotype has a handful of counts. The chain links TRBV7-6 to TRBJ1-3; TRBD1 aligns across 8 bases. Germline CDR1 reads SGHVS; CDR2 reads FNYEAQ. Trimming at V came to 1 base and at J to 3 bases, leaving 5 bases not matched to a gene. The CDR3 runs 16 residues. DNA for the CDR3: TGTGCCAGCAGCTTAGGGGACAGGACTTTTGGAAACACCATATATTTT. Translating gives CASSLGDRTFGNTIYF.

The V gene is TRBV20-1, the J gene TRBJ2-1; D is unresolved. V gave up 3 bases and J gave up 2 bases, with 14 bases separating them. The CDR3 sequence is 15 residues long. The germline CDR1 and CDR2 sequences are DFQATT and SNEGSKA (reference sequence). The CDR3 coding sequence is TGCAGTGCTAGTCATCGCTTTAAAACCTACAATGAGCAGTTCTTC. Translation: CSASHRFKTYNEQFF.

The chain links TRBV19 to TRBJ1-6; TRBD1 might be the D (6 bases). In germline, CDR1 is LNHDA, CDR2 SQIVND (reference sequence). This CDR3 region has 15 residues. V was cut by 5 bases and J by 6 bases, with 14 bases left in between. The CDR3 region is CASSSGAGGNSPLHF. The CDR3 DNA is TGTGCCAGTAGTTCGGGGGCTGGGGGTAATTCACCCCTCCACTTT.

The gene calls are TRBV25-1 and TRBJ2-3; no reliable D call. This CDR3 is built from 12 residues. Germline V gene lookup returns CDR1 MGHDK and CDR2 SYGVNS. Trimming shortened V by 4 bases and J by 0 bases, and 2 bases separated the two germline ends. The CDR3 bases are TGTGCCAGCAGTGGGAGCACAGATACGCAGTATTTT. Translation: CASSGSTDTQYF.

V usage is TRBV25-1 and J usage is TRBJ2-5; 10 bases are shared with TRBD2. The CDR3 extends over 16 amino acids. V gave up 2 bases and J gave up 2 bases; unmatched junction bases: 5. Germline V lookup: CDR1 MGHDK, CDR2 SYGVNS. This chain's CDR3 is CASSEGSGGAQETQYF. CDR3 coding DNA: TGTGCCAGCAGTGAAGGGAGCGGGGGGGCACAAGAGACCCAGTACTTC.

This rearrangement joins TRBV12-3 or TRBV12-4 to TRBJ2-1; TRBD2 matches 14 bases. Unmatched junction bases numbered 14, after V lost 5 bases and J lost 2 bases. The CDR3 runs to 20 residues. This CDR3 reads CASSQRLAGGLSWTYNEQFF. DNA of the CDR3: TGTGCCAGCAGTCAAAGACTAGCGGGGGGGCTATCGTGGACCTACAATGAGCAGTTCTTC.

A few counts support this clonotype. The V call is TRBV20-1, the J call TRBJ2-3; 8 nucleotides line up with TRBD2. The CDR3 has 16 residues. CDR1 is DFQATT and CDR2 is SNEGSKA in the germline V gene (reference sequence). Germline trimming cut 6 bases from V and 3 bases from J; bases unmatched to any gene: 14. CDR3 nucleotide sequence: TGCAGTGCCCGACCAGGGATAGCGGGGCCGACAGATACGCAGTATTTT. This encodes CSARPGIAGPTDTQYF.

The rearrangement uses TRBV20-1 and TRBJ2-4; D gene unclear. Germline V gene lookup returns CDR1 DFQATT and CDR2 SNEGSKA (reference sequence). The CDR3 runs 11 residues. V was shortened by 6 bases and J by 6 bases, with 9 bases between the two germline ends. CDR3 coding DNA: TGCAGTGCCCGACTCGGAAACATTCAGTACTTC. Translation: CSARLGNIQYF.

This clonotype appeared a few times. The V gene is TRBV6-4, the J gene TRBJ1-6; 7 bases agree with TRBD1. The CDR3 length is 15 residues. V lost 4 bases and J lost 5; bases outside the gene matches: 5. CDR1 and CDR2 (germline): MRHNA, SNTAGT. The CDR3 nucleotides read TGTGCCAGCAGTGCACAGGGGAAGCATAATTCACCCCTCCACTTT. It codes for CASSAQGKHNSPLHF.

The gene calls are TRBV5-4 and TRBJ2-1; D may be TRBD1 or TRBD2 (5 bases each). In germline, CDR1 is SGHNT, CDR2 YYREEE (reference sequence). V lost 0 bases, J lost 8 bases, and 9 bases lay in between. The CDR3 sequence is 13 residues long. The chain's CDR3 is CASSLARDHEQFF. The CDR3 DNA follows: TGTGCCAGCAGCTTGGCCCGGGACCATGAGCAGTTCTTC.